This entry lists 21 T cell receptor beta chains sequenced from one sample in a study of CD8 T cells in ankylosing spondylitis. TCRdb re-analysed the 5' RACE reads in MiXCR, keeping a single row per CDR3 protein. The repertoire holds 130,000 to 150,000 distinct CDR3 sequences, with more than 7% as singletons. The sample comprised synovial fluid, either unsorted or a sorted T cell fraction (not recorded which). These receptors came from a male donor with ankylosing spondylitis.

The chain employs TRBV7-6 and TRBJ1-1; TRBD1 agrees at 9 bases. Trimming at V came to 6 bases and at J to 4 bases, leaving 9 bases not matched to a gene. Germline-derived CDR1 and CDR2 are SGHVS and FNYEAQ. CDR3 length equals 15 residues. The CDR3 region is CASRFDLGQGTEAFF. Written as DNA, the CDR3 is TGTGCCAGCAGATTTGATCTGGGACAGGGCACTGAAGCTTTCTTT. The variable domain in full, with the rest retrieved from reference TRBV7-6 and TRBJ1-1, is GAGVSQSPRYKVTKRGQDVALRCDPISGHVSLYWYRQALGQGPEFLTYFNYEAQQDKSGLPNDRFSAERPEGSISTLTIQRTEQRDSAMYRCASRFDLGQGTEAFFGQGTRLTVV.

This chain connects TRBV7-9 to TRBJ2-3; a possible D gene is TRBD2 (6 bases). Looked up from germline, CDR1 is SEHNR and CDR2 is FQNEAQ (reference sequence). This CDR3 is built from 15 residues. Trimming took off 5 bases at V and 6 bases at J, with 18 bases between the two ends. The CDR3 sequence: CASSTGLKVFDTQYF. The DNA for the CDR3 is TGTGCCAGCAGCACCGGACTAAAGGTTTTCGATACGCAGTATTTT.

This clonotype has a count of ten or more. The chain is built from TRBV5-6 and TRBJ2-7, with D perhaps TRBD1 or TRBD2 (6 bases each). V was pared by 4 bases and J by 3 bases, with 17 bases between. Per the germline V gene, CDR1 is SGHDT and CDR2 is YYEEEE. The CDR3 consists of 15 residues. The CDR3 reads CASSGGPSSFYEQYF. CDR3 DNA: TGTGCCAGCAGCGGGGGGCCGAGTTCTTTCTACGAGCAGTACTTC.

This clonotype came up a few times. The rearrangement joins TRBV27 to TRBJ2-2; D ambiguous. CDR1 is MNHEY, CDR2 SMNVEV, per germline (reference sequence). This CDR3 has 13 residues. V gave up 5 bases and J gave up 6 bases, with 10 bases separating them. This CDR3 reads CASSIIAAGELFF. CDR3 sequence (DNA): TGTGCCAGCAGTATTATAGCCGCCGGGGAGCTGTTTTTT.

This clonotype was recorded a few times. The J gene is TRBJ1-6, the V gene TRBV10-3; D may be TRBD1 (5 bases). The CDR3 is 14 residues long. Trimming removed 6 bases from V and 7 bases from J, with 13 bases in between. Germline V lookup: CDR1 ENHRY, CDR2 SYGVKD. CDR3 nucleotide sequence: TGTGCCATCAGACCCGGTGACAGCAATTCACCCCTCCACTTT. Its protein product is CAIRPGDSNSPLHF.

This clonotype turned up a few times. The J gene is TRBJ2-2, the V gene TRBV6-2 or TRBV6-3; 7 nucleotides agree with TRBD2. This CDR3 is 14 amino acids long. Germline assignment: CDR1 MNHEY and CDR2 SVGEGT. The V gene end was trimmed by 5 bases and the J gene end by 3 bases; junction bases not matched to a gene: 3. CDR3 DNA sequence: TGTGCCAGCAGTGCTCTAGCGGACACCGGGGAGCTGTTTTTT. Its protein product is CASSALADTGELFF.

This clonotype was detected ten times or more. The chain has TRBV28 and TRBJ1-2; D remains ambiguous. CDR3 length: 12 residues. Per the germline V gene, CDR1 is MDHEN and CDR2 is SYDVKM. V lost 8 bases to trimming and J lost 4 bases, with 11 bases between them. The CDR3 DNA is TGTGCCAGCCATAGCGCCGGCTATGGCTACACCTTC. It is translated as CASHSAGYGYTF.

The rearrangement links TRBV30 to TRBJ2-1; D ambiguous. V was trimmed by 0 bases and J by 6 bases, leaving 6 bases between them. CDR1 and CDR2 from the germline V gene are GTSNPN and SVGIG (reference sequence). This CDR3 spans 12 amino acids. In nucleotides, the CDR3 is TGTGCCTGGAGTGTAGCCGCCAATGAGCAGTTCTTC. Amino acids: CAWSVAANEQFF.

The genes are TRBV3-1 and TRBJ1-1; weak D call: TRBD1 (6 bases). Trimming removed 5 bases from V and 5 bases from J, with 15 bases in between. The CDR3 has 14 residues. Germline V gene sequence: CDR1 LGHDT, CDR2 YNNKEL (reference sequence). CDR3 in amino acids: CASSRGGVETEAFF. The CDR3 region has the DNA TGTGCCAGCAGCAGGGGGGGGGTCGAGACTGAAGCTTTCTTT. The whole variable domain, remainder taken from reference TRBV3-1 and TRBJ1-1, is DTAVSQTPKYLVTQMGNDKSIKCEQNLGHDTMYWYKQDSKKFLKIMFSYNNKELIINETVPNRFSPKSPDKAHLNLHINSLELGDSAVYFCASSRGGVETEAFFGQGTRLTVV.

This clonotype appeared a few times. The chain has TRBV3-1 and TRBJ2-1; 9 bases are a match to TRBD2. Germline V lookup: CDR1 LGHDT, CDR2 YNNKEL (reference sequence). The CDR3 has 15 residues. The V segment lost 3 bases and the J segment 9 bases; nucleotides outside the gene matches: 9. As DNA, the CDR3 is TGTGCCAGCAGCCAGACGCCCGGGACTAGCAGTGAGCAGTTCTTC. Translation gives CASSQTPGTSSEQFF.

CDR3 sequence (DNA): TGCGCCAGCAGCTTGGTGGCTAGCGGGTCGAACACCGGGGAGCTGTTTTTT. This codes for CASSLVASGSNTGELFF. The chain links TRBV5-1 to TRBJ2-2; TRBD2 aligns across 8 bases. Looked up from germline, CDR1 is SGHRS and CDR2 is YFSETQ. Unmatched junction bases numbered 4, after V lost 0 bases and J lost 0 bases. The CDR3 is 17 amino acids.

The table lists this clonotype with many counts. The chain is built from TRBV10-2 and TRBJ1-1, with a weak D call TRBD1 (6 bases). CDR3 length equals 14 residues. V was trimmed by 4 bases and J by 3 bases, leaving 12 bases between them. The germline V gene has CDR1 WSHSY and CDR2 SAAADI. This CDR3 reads CASSGGARDTEAFF. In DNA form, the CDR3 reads TGCGCCAGCAGTGGGGGGGCGCGGGACACTGAAGCTTTCTTT.

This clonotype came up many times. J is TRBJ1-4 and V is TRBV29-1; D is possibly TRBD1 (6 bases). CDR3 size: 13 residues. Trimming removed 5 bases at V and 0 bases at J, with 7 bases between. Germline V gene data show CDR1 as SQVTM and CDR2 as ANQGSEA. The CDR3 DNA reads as TGCAGCGTTCAGGGGTCAACTAATGAAAAACTGTTTTTT. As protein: CSVQGSTNEKLFF.

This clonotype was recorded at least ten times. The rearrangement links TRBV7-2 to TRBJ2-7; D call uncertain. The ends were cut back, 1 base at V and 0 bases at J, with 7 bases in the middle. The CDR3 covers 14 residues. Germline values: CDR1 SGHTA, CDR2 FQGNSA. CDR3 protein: CASSLGLHSYEQYF. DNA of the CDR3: TGTGCCAGCAGCTTAGGACTGCACTCCTACGAGCAGTACTTC.

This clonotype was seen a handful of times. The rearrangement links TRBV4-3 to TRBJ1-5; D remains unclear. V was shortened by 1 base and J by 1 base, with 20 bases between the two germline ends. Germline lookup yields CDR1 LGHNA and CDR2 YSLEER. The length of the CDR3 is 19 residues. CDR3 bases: TGCGCCAGCAGCCAAGGTATCTCTGCGACTCCATGGAGCAATCAGCCCCAGCATTTT. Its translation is CASSQGISATPWSNQPQHF.

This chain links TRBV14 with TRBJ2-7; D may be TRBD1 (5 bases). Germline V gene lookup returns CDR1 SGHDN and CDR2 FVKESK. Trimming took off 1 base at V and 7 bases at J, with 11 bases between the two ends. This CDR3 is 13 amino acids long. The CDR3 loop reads CASSQVQGVEQYF. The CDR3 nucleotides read TGTGCCAGCAGCCAAGTGCAGGGCGTTGAGCAGTACTTC.

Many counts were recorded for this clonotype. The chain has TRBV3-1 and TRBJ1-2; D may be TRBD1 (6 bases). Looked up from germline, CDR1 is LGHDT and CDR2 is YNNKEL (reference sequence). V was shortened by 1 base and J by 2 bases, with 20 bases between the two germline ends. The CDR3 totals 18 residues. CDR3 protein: CASSQAGASFDENYGYTF. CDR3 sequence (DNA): TGTGCCAGCAGCCAAGCAGGGGCCTCGTTTGATGAGAACTATGGCTACACCTTC. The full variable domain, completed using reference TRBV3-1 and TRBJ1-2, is DTAVSQTPKYLVTQMGNDKSIKCEQNLGHDTMYWYKQDSKKFLKIMFSYNNKELIINETVPNRFSPKSPDKAHLNLHINSLELGDSAVYFCASSQAGASFDENYGYTFGSGTRLTVV.

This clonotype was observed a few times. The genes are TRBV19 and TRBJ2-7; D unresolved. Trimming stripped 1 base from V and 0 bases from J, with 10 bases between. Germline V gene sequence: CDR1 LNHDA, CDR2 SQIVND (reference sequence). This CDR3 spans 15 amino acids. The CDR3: CASSIAGAHSYEQYF. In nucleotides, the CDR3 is TGTGCCAGTAGTATAGCGGGCGCACACTCCTACGAGCAGTACTTC.

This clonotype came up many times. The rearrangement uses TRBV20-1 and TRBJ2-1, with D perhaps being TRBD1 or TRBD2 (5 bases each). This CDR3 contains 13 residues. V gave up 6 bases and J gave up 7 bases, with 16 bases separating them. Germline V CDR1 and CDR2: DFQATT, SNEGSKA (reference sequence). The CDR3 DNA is TGCAGTGCCGGCAGGGAGTATAGGAATGAGCAGTTCTTC. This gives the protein CSAGREYRNEQFF.

In DNA form, the CDR3 reads TGCGCCAGCAGCCGCCCAGGACAGGGGACCTACGAGCAGTACTTC. Protein sequence: CASSRPGQGTYEQYF. This sequence joins TRBV4-1 and TRBJ2-7, with 9 bases that match TRBD1. The CDR3 sequence is 15 residues long. CDR1 is MGHRA, CDR2 YSYEKL, per germline. With V trimmed by 4 bases and J by 2 bases, 6 bases remained unmatched.

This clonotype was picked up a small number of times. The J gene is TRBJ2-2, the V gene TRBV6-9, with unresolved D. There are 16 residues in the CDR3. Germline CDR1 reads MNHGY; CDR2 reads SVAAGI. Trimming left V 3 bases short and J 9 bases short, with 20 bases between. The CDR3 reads CASSYPSRPTGRELFF. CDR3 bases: TGTGCCAGCAGTTACCCCTCCCGCCCGACCGGCCGGGAGCTGTTTTTT.